Listed here is a single T cell receptor beta chain. This entry comes from a study of blood T cell repertoires in COVID-19. Overall study: Samples of COVID-19 (acute and convalescent) were obtained from the United States, Italy and Spain. PBMCs, B-cell-depleted T cells, or T cells provided the cDNA or gDNA that made up the material.

In the authors' methods: Reference gene primers were amplified, and this amplification served to estimate nucleated cell counts. Method: immunoSEQ multiplex PCR; TCRdb's copy keeps in-frame clones and lacks some. Clone size and the V and J calls come from that table; the DNA yielded D and trimming. The sample lists about 140,000 clones; over 60% were seen once. Trimming removed 0 bases from V and 4 bases from J, with 12 bases in between. The CDR3 covers 15 residues. Germline CDR1 and CDR2: MNHEY and SVGAGI. The genes are TRBV6-5 and TRBJ1-2, with D possibly TRBD1 on 5 matching bases. The sequence was obtained from a woman older than 75 with active or convalescent COVID-19. The sample was peripheral blood. This chain's CDR3 is CASSYSGGDGYGYTF. The CDR3 DNA reads TGTGCCAGCAGTTACTCTGGAGGGGATGGCTATGGCTACACCTTC.